Sequencing of this T cell receptor (beta chain) was carried out in a study of regulatory T cells in long-lasting Graves disease (dated by TCRdb to the early 2020s). Study-level background: Persistent Graves' disease was defined as antithyroid drug treatment for over 5 years with persistently positive TSH receptor autoantibodies. Peripheral blood TCR sequencing and RNA sequencing compared persistent Graves' disease patients with newly diagnosed Graves' disease patients. The study was registered as a clinical trial and conducted in China. A total of 33 samples underwent TCR sequencing, from about 13 patients with persistent Graves' disease and 20 or so patients with newly diagnosed Graves' disease. Persistent Graves' disease patients in the clinical cohort had taken antithyroid drugs for roughly ten years on average.

This clonotype was counted a few times. Its antigen is still unknown. One base away there is no much larger clone; base qualities are not given. Library prep was done by multiplex PCR. Sequenced on an Illumina HiSeq 4000. iRepertoire HTBI primers and Arm-PCR amplification of CDR3 regions were used to construct TCR beta libraries. Before sequencing, the PCR products went through gel purification. From the authors' description of their analysis: Gene usage analysis of CDR3 amino acid clonotypes used the 62 TRBV and more than 13 TRBJ segments found across samples. COPE and FqMerger were used to merge filtered high-quality paired reads into contigs. BLAST was used to align contigs to IMGT TRBV, TRBD and TRBJ reference genes, and CDR3 was defined according to IMGT. Any clonotype with a frequency above 0.1% was classified as a highly expanded clone. Shannon entropy served as the measure of repertoire diversity, while the Gini coefficient captured V-J evenness. Clonotypes shared by more than one individual were considered public. TCRdb redid the processing of the public reads, applying fastp at Q25 and MiXCR, and retained in-frame beta chains. Identical CDR3 protein sequences are pooled into one entry, listed with their most common genes and DNA. TCRdb's processing, not the study's, gives the V and J calls here. The sample data list around 460,000 distinct CDR3 sequences, and 20% to 25% of these were observed just once. Roughly 7% of the sample is held by the ten biggest clonotypes.

Explained via the paper, the time point label denotes: persistent/refractory GD, antithyroid drugs over 5 years with positive TRAb. RNA was extracted from PBMCs in TRIzol for both TCR sequencing and RNA sequencing. Graves' disease was diagnosed according to American Thyroid Association guidelines. The patients came from an endocrinology department in Xi'an, China. Each patient gave 9 to 10 milliliters of peripheral blood, collected in an EDTA anticoagulant tube. Ficoll Paque Plus density gradient separation was used to isolate PBMCs, and no further T cell sorting was performed. RNA quality was checked with an Agilent 2100 Bioanalyzer and agarose gel, and concentration with a NanoDrop 2000. From the germline V gene (reference sequence), CDR1 is LNHDA and CDR2 is SQIVND. The CDR3 numbers 17 residues from cysteine through phenylalanine. The only DNA kept is the CDR3, 51 bases in frame from the first base. V loses 2 bases at its end and J loses 0 bases; junction bases beyond the gene matches: 9.

Overall study results and their limits: Compared with newly diagnosed patients, patients with persistent Graves' disease had lower TCR Shannon entropy and fewer highly expanded clones, which suggests clonal expansion. More public clonotypes were shared among persistent patients (about 2,800) than among newly diagnosed patients (966). Sequencing and analysis were restricted to the TCR beta chain. The authors acknowledged the small sample size as a limitation that may reduce accuracy. Preferential use of TRBV28, TRBJ1-2 and TRBJ2-5 was observed in persistent disease, whereas TRBV20-1 and TRBJ2-1 were favored in newly diagnosed disease. Peripheral blood alone was examined, since thyroid tissue, which constituted the primary lesion, could not be accessed.

The sample was peripheral blood mononuclear cells (PBMCs), taken when the disease was refractory, from a patient treated with antithyroid drugs. The chain uses TRBV19 and TRBJ1-2, with 7 bases in between that match TRBD1. The receptor was isolated from a female donor with Graves disease. The DNA sequence is TGTGCCAGTAGTATATTGAGTAGGACAGGAGCTAACTATGGCTACACCTTC. Its translation is CASSILSRTGANYGYTF.